These T cell receptor beta chains were read from a single sample in a study of T cells in Graves' hyperthyroidism and ophthalmopathy. TCRdb re-derived calls from the multiplex PCR reads in MiXCR, one entry per CDR3 protein. Of 250,000 or so distinct CDR3 sequences listed, roughly 15% were seen once; the top ten hold about 30%. The specimen sequenced was blood. These receptors were collected from a woman between 45 and 60 years old with Graves' hyperthyroidism that later progressed to Graves' ophthalmopathy. CDR3s include the opening cysteine and the closing phenylalanine or tryptophan. The D gene is left open where the match is weak. Not all rows give a size; the values are once, few, many and, for expanded clones, a class.

TRBJ1-1,15,many,TRBV7-3,TRBD1,TGTGCCAGCAGCGCTTCACAGGGGGCGCACACTGAAGCTTTCTTT,CASSASQGAHTEAFF
TRBJ1-1,17,many,TRBV6-1,NA,TGTGCCAGCAAATTCCGGGGCCAGAACGCCTTTAACACTGAAGCTTTCTTT,CASKFRGQNAFNTEAFF
TRBJ2-5,16,NA,TRBV11-2,TRBD2,TGTGCCAGCAGCTCCGACCAGACTAGCGGGGTCCGGACCCAGTACTTC,CASSSDQTSGVRTQYF
TRBJ1-4,12,NA,TRBV28,NA,TGTGCCAGCAGCCCGTTGGGGGGAAAACTGTTTTTT,CASSPLGGKLFF
TRBJ2-1,15,many,TRBV5-1,TRBD2,TGCGCCAGCAGCGGGAGGGCGCTCGAAGACAATGAGCAGTTCTTC,CASSGRALEDNEQFF
TRBJ1-5,15,NA,TRBV7-6,NA,TGTGCCAGCAGCCTGGGGCCGGGGAGCAATCAGCCCCAGCATTTT,CASSLGPGSNQPQHF
TRBJ2-1,16,NA,TRBV2,TRBD2,TGTGCCAGCAGCCAAGGTTCGAGCGGGGTATACAATGAGCAGTTCTTC,CASSQGSSGVYNEQFF
TRBJ1-1,14,many,TRBV15,NA,TGTGCCACCAGCAGGGGACAACTGAACACTGAAGCTTTCTTT,CATSRGQLNTEAFF
TRBJ1-5,13,many,TRBV12-3/TRBV12-4,NA,TGTGCCAGCGCGGGGGGTAGCAATCAGCCCCAGCATTTT,CASAGGSNQPQHF
TRBJ2-1,13,many,TRBV24-1,TRBD1,TGTGCCACCAGTGACGGGACAGACAATGAGCAGTTCTTC,CATSDGTDNEQFF
TRBJ2-1,15,many,TRBV7-8,NA,TGTGCCAGCAGCTTAGAAGGGGGCTCCTACAATGAGCAGTTCTTC,CASSLEGGSYNEQFF
TRBJ2-7,15,many,TRBV11-2,NA,TGTGCCAGCAGCCGTGCGGGACAGAGCTCCTACGAGCAGTACTTC,CASSRAGQSSYEQYF
TRBJ2-1,18,many,TRBV5-1,TRBD2,TGCGCCAGCAGCTTCCCCGGGACTAGCGGGATCTCCTACAATGAGCAGTTCTTC,CASSFPGTSGISYNEQFF
TRBJ2-7,13,NA,TRBV6-1,NA,TGTGCCAGCGAACGCTTCGGGGGTCGTGAGCAGTACTTC,CASERFGGREQYF
TRBJ1-1,15,many,TRBV7-9,NA,TGTGCCAGCAGCCAGCGGGGATGGGGTAACACTGAAGCTTTCTTT,CASSQRGWGNTEAFF
TRBJ1-2,14,many,TRBV5-1,NA,TGCGCCAGCAGCGAGACCCCAGGTCGAGGAGGCTACACCTTC,CASSETPGRGGYTF
TRBJ1-2,14,NA,TRBV13,NA,TGTGCCAGCAGCATCGACGGGACCCTCTATGGCTACACCTTC,CASSIDGTLYGYTF
TRBJ2-7,15,many,TRBV20-1,TRBD1,TGCAGTGCTAGGGGGACCGACAGGGCGTTGTACGAGCAGTACTTC,CSARGTDRALYEQYF
TRBJ1-6,15,many,TRBV28,TRBD1,TGTGCCAGCAGTTGGGGACAGGGGGGGGATTCACCCCTCCACTTT,CASSWGQGGDSPLHF
TRBJ2-5,12,NA,TRBV7-7,NA,TGTGCTAGCAGCCTTACAGGGTTCCCCCAGTACTTC,CASSLTGFPQYF
TRBJ2-2,14,many,TRBV6-1,NA,TGTGCCAGCAGTGTAGCGTCAGGGTCCGGGGAGCTGTTTTTT,CASSVASGSGELFF
TRBJ2-1,15,few,TRBV6-1,TRBD1,TGTGCCAGCAGTGACAGGGACAGTCTCGACCATGAGCAGTTCTTC,CASSDRDSLDHEQFF